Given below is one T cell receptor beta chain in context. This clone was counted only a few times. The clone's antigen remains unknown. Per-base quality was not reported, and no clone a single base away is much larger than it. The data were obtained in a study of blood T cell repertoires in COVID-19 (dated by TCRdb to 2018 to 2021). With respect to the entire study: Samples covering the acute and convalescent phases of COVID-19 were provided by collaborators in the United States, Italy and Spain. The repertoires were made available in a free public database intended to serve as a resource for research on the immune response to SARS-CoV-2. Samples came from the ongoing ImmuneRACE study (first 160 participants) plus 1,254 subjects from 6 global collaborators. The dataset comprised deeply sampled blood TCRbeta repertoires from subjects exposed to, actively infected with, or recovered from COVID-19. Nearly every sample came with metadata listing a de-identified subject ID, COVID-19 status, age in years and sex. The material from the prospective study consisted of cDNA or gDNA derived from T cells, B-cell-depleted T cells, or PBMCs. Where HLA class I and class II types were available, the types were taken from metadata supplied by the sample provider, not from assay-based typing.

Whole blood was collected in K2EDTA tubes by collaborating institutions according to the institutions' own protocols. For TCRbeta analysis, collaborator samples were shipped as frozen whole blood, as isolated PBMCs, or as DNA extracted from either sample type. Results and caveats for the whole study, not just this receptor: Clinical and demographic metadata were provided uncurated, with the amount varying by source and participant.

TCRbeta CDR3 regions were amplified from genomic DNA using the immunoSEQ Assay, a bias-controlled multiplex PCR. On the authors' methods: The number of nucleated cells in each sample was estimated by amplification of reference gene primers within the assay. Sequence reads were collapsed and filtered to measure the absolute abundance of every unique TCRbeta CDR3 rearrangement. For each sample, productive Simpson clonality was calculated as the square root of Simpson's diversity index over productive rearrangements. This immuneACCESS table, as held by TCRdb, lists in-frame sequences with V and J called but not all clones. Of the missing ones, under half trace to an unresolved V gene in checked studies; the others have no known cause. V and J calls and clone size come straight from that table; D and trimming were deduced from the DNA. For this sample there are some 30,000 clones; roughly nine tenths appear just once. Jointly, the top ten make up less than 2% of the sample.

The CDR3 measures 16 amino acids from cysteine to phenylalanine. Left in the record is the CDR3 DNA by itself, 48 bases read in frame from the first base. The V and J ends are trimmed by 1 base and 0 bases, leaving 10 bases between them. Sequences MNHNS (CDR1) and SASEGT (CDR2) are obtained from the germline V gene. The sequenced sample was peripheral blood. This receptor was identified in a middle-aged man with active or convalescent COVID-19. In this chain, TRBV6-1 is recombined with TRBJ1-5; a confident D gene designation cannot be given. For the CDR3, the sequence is CASSEVEHYSNQPQHF. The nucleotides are TGTGCCAGCAGTGAAGTTGAACATTATAGCAATCAGCCCCAGCATTTT.